The 28 T cell receptor beta chains listed next were all sequenced from one sample in a study of T cell responses to AZD1222 COVID-19 vaccine. Assay: immunoSEQ multiplex PCR; the TCRdb copy retains only in-frame clones and omits some. The table includes a few hundred thousand clones, roughly 93% detected once. The material was peripheral blood, obtained on day 0 of AZD1222 vaccination. Every receptor here comes from an adult in good health.

The rearrangement links TRBV27 to TRBJ2-1; TRBD1 agrees at 9 bases. Germline V gives CDR1 MNHEY, CDR2 SMNVEV (reference sequence). After removal of 4 bases from V and 5 bases from J, the junction contained 6 bases not matched to a gene. This CDR3 has 15 amino acids. CDR3 residues: CASSYGTGLNNEQFF. The CDR3, as DNA: TGTGCCAGCAGTTATGGGACAGGGCTTAACAATGAGCAGTTCTTC.

The chain employs TRBV9 and TRBJ2-3, with 12 positions matching TRBD2. Germline CDR1 is SGDLS and CDR2 is YYNGEE. The CDR3 runs 16 residues. V dropped 3 bases and J dropped 1; count of bases not matched to a gene: 3. The DNA of the CDR3 is TGTGCCAGCAGCGGACTAGCGGGAGAAGGCACAGATACGCAGTATTTT. It codes for CASSGLAGEGTDTQYF.

A single count supports this clone. The genes are TRBV5-1 and TRBJ1-1; 8 positions agree with TRBD1. The CDR3 extends over 16 amino acids. Trimming cost V 4 bases and J 2 bases; bases outside gene matches: 10. Per germline, CDR1 SGHRS and CDR2 YFSETQ. CDR3 in DNA: TGCGCCAGCAGCCGACTTTCGGACAGGGCTAACACTGAAGCTTTCTTT. This sequence encodes CASSRLSDRANTEAFF.

The CDR3 region is CASSLSWGAPLHF. Here the CDR3 DNA reads TGTGCCAGCAGCTTAAGCTGGGGAGCACCCCTCCACTTT. V gene TRBV7-2 combines with J gene TRBJ1-6; D unclear. CDR3 length: 13 amino acids. Trimming took 2 bases from V and 11 from J, leaving 10 bases between them. From germline, CDR1 is SGHTA and CDR2 FQGNSA.

This CDR3 is CASSSDRSFYEQYF. The CDR3 region has the DNA TGTGCCAGCAGCTCAGACAGGAGCTTTTACGAGCAGTACTTC. The gene calls are TRBV7-8 and TRBJ2-7, with D possibly TRBD1 on 6 matching bases. Germline V CDR1 and CDR2: SGHVS, FQNEAQ. Trimming removed 4 bases at V and 4 bases at J, with 14 bases between. The CDR3 sequence is 14 residues long.

This chain uses TRBV3-1 (or the pseudogene TRBV3-2) with TRBJ1-3; 8 nucleotides align to TRBD1. The CDR3 has 15 residues. Per germline, CDR1 LGHDT and CDR2 YNNKEL (reference sequence). The trim removed 3 bases at V and 0 bases at J, leaving 1 base unmatched. Here the CDR3 DNA reads TGTGCCAGCAGCCAGGACAGGGTCTCTGGAAACACCATATATTTT. Amino acids: CASSQDRVSGNTIYF.

V and J are TRBV20-1 and TRBJ1-4; 8 bases agree with TRBD1. CDR3 length: 15 amino acids. With 3 bases clipped from V and 0 bases from J, the junction kept 3 bases outside the gene matches. Germline-derived CDR1 and CDR2 are DFQATT and SNEGSKA (reference sequence). The CDR3 loop reads CSASPGGPTNEKLFF. In DNA form, the CDR3 reads TGCAGTGCTAGTCCAGGGGGCCCAACTAATGAAAAACTGTTTTTT.

This rearrangement joins TRBV28 to TRBJ2-5; D is perhaps TRBD2 (6 bases). Germline-derived CDR1 and CDR2 are MDHEN and SYDVKM. The CDR3 is made up of 13 amino acids. V was pared by 4 bases and J by 3 bases, with 9 bases between. The CDR3 loop is CASSWGVEETQYF. The DNA for the CDR3 is TGTGCCAGCAGTTGGGGGGTAGAAGAGACCCAGTACTTC.

This chain joins TRBV19 and TRBJ2-7; 9 positions match TRBD1. Trimming at V came to 10 bases and at J to 3 bases, leaving 19 bases not matched to a gene. Per the germline V gene, CDR1 is LNHDA and CDR2 is SQIVND (reference sequence). This CDR3 is 17 amino acids long. CDR3 protein: CATASGTGKKGLYEQYF. As DNA, the CDR3 is TGTGCCACCGCTTCCGGGACAGGGAAGAAGGGGCTCTACGAGCAGTACTTC.

The rearrangement joins TRBV2 to TRBJ1-1; a possible D gene is TRBD1 (5 bases). V shed 2 bases and J shed 4 bases, with 11 bases lying between them. The CDR3 covers 14 residues. CDR1 and CDR2 (germline): SNHLY, FYNNEI. CDR3 nucleotide sequence: TGTGCCAGCAGTGAACATGGGGGGACCACTGAAGCTTTCTTT. This gives the protein CASSEHGGTTEAFF.

The chain has TRBV7-7 and TRBJ2-2; TRBD1 agrees at 8 bases. V lost 5 bases to trimming and J lost 1 base; unmatched junction nucleotides: 12. This CDR3 has 18 residues. The germline V gene encodes CDR1 SSHAT and CDR2 FNYEAQ (reference sequence). CDR3 coding DNA: TGTGCCAGCAGCCCCAACCAGGGGACAGGATGGAACACCGGGGAGCTGTTTTTT. This gives the protein CASSPNQGTGWNTGELFF.

The rearrangement links TRBV20-1 to TRBJ2-5, with 9 bases aligning to TRBD2. CDR3 length equals 14 residues. The germline gives CDR1 DFQATT, CDR2 SNEGSKA (reference sequence). The J segment lost 5 bases and the V segment lost 3 bases, leaving 7 bases of the junction unmatched. For the CDR3, the DNA is TGCAGTGCTAGTATGGCGGGAGGGCGGGAGACCCAGTACTTC. This codes for CSASMAGGRETQYF.

V usage is TRBV7-3 and J usage is TRBJ2-2; 9 bases are shared with TRBD1. Losses at the gene ends were 6 bases for V and 8 bases for J; bases not matched to a gene: 10. The germline gives CDR1 SGHTA, CDR2 FQGTGA. The CDR3 extends over 15 amino acids. CDR3 in amino acids: CASSHGDRAGGELFF. The CDR3 region has the DNA TGTGCCAGCAGTCATGGGGACAGGGCTGGTGGGGAGCTGTTTTTT.

This sequence joins TRBV6-5 and TRBJ2-7; D assignment may be TRBD1 or TRBD2 (6 bases each). Germline V CDR1 and CDR2: MNHEY, SVGAGI. The length of the CDR3 is 11 residues. Deletions cut 5 bases from V and 7 bases from J, with 9 bases between. CDR3 region: CASSRGVEQYF. The CDR3 DNA is TGTGCCAGCAGTAGGGGGGTGGAGCAGTACTTC.

This clone was recorded once. This chain joins TRBV7-9 and TRBJ1-5; 9 bases align to TRBD1. The CDR3 runs 16 residues. After removal of 4 bases from V and 9 bases from J, the junction contained 13 bases not matched to a gene. The germline gives CDR1 SEHNR, CDR2 FQNEAQ (reference sequence). CDR3 amino acids: CASSSTGTGIVGPQHF. DNA of the CDR3: TGTGCCAGCAGCTCCACCGGGACAGGGATCGTGGGGCCCCAGCATTTT.

This clone was seen only once. V and J are TRBV4-1 and TRBJ2-3; 9 bases match TRBD1. There are 16 residues in the CDR3. J was trimmed by 6 bases and V by 2 bases; bases with no gene match: 9. Looked up from germline, CDR1 is MGHRA and CDR2 is YSYEKL. CDR3 nucleotides: TGCGCCAGCAGCCAAAACAGGGGGCCCCTCGTGGATACGCAGTATTTT. This encodes CASSQNRGPLVDTQYF.

The chain is built from TRBV28 and TRBJ2-7, with D perhaps given as TRBD1 or TRBD2 (5 bases each). Trimming shortened V by 2 bases and J by 3 bases, and 11 bases separated the two germline ends. This CDR3 has 14 amino acids. Germline lookup yields CDR1 MDHEN and CDR2 SYDVKM. The CDR3 reads CASSLGTGSYEQYF. DNA of the CDR3: TGTGCCAGCAGTTTAGGGACGGGGAGCTACGAGCAGTACTTC.

The chain carries TRBV18 and TRBJ2-7, with TRBD1 matching 7 bases. After removal of 4 bases from V and 3 bases from J, the junction contained 15 bases not matched to a gene. Germline V gene sequence: CDR1 KGHSH, CDR2 LQKENI. The CDR3 sequence is 17 residues long. The CDR3 loop reads CASSRSGQPSQGYEQYF. Written as DNA, the CDR3 is TGTGCCAGCTCACGGTCGGGACAGCCCTCACAGGGCTACGAGCAGTACTTC.

This chain links TRBV28 with TRBJ1-6; D unresolved. The CDR3 covers 14 residues. Germline V CDR1 and CDR2: MDHEN, SYDVKM. V was clipped by 3 bases and J by 7 bases, with 10 bases between them. DNA for the CDR3: TGTGCCAGCAGTTTGGTACAGCCGAATTCACCCCTCCACTTT. Its translation is CASSLVQPNSPLHF.

The chain combines TRBV19 with TRBJ2-7; TRBD2 matches at 9 bases. The CDR3 has 14 amino acids. With 3 bases clipped from V and 7 bases from J, the junction kept 7 bases outside the gene matches. In germline, CDR1 is LNHDA, CDR2 SQIVND (reference sequence). CDR3 sequence reads: CASSIGAGGYEQYF. DNA of the CDR3: TGTGCCAGTAGTATCGGCGCGGGAGGGTATGAGCAGTACTTC. Filled out from reference TRBV19 and TRBJ2-7, the complete variable domain reads DGGITQSPKYLFRKEGQNVTLSCEQNLNHDAMYWYRQDPGQGLRLIYYSQIVNDFQKGDIAEGYSVSREKKESFPLTVTSAQKNPTAFYLCASSIGAGGYEQYFGPGTRLTVT.

The genes are TRBV6-1 and TRBJ2-5, with D possibly being TRBD1 or TRBD2 (5 bases each). Germline lookup yields CDR1 MNHNS and CDR2 SASEGT. This CDR3 spans 16 amino acids. V lost 0 bases, J lost 7 bases, and 18 bases lay in between. The CDR3 spells CASSEAGPGPVGTQYF. The CDR3 bases are TGTGCCAGCAGTGAAGCCGGGCCGGGGCCCGTCGGGACCCAGTACTTC.

This chain uses TRBV11-2 with TRBJ2-7; TRBD2 matches at 10 bases. CDR1 and CDR2 (germline): SGHAT, FQNNGV. CDR3 size: 14 residues. V lost 2 bases and J lost 5; bases outside the gene matches: 3. CDR3 sequence (DNA): TGTGCCAGCAGCTTAATCGGGACTAGCGACGAGCAGTACTTC. Translating gives CASSLIGTSDEQYF. Together with reference TRBV11-2 and TRBJ2-7, the CDR3 gives the full variable domain: EAGVAQSPRYKIIEKRQSVAFWCNPISGHATLYWYQQILGQGPKLLIQFQNNGVVDDSQLPKDRFSAERLKGVDSTLKIQPAKLEDSAVYLCASSLIGTSDEQYFGPGTRLTVT.

The chain joins TRBV14 to TRBJ1-6; 9 nucleotides line up with TRBD1. V gave up 5 bases and J gave up 10 bases; unmatched junction bases: 3. The V gene's germline CDR1 is SGHDN and CDR2 FVKESK. The CDR3 covers 13 residues. CDR3 sequence (DNA): TGTGCCAGCAGCTTTGGACAGGGGTCACCCCTCCACTTT. Amino acids: CASSFGQGSPLHF.

The chain couples TRBV5-1 to TRBJ1-6; D is unresolved. V was cut by 0 bases and J by 5 bases, with 15 bases left in between. Germline V CDR1 and CDR2: SGHRS, YFSETQ. This CDR3 region has 17 residues. CDR3 amino acids: CASSLVVRWSDNSPLHF. As DNA, the CDR3 is TGCGCCAGCAGCTTGGTTGTCAGGTGGTCCGATAATTCACCCCTCCACTTT.

The rearrangement links TRBV10-3 to TRBJ1-5; D is uncertain. Germline V CDR1 and CDR2: ENHRY, SYGVKD. The CDR3 contains 14 residues. V was clipped by 8 bases and J by 0 bases, with 11 bases between them. The CDR3 loop is CAIAAEYSNQPQHF. The CDR3 bases are TGTGCCATCGCGGCGGAATATAGCAATCAGCCCCAGCATTTT.

The chain carries TRBV6-2 or TRBV6-3 and TRBJ1-1; no clear D. CDR3 length equals 14 residues. The V end lost 2 bases, the J end lost 4 bases, and 11 bases lay between the germline ends. Germline CDR1 and CDR2: MNHEY and SVGEGT. The CDR3 nucleotides read TGTGCCAGCAGTTACCTTCTGGGTGGCACTGAAGCTTTCTTT. Its translation is CASSYLLGGTEAFF.

The sample holds one count of this clone. The V gene is TRBV5-5, the J gene TRBJ1-5; 8 bases map to TRBD1. This CDR3 has 17 residues. CDR1 and CDR2 from the germline V gene are SGHKS and YYEKEE (reference sequence). V lost 0 bases, J lost 0 bases, and 5 bases stayed unmatched. The CDR3 region is CASSLETGVFSNQPQHF. The CDR3 region has the DNA TGTGCCAGCAGCTTGGAGACAGGGGTATTTAGCAATCAGCCCCAGCATTTT. Full variable domain (rest looked up from reference TRBV5-5 and TRBJ1-5): DAGVTQSPTHLIKTRGQQVTLRCSPISGHKSVSWYQQVLGQGPQFIFQYYEKEERGRGNFPDRFSARQFPNYSSELNVNALLLGDSALYLCASSLETGVFSNQPQHFGDGTRLSIL.

In its sample, this clone was seen once. Other DNA variants within this sample encode the same CDR3. This chain uses TRBV3-1 (or the pseudogene TRBV3-2) with TRBJ2-5; no reliable D call. V lost 1 base and J lost 4, with 4 bases in between. Per germline, CDR1 LGHDT and CDR2 YNNKEL (reference sequence). The CDR3 totals 12 residues. The CDR3 protein is CASSQVVETQYF. For the CDR3, the DNA is TGTGCCAGCAGCCAAGTAGTAGAGACCCAGTACTTC.